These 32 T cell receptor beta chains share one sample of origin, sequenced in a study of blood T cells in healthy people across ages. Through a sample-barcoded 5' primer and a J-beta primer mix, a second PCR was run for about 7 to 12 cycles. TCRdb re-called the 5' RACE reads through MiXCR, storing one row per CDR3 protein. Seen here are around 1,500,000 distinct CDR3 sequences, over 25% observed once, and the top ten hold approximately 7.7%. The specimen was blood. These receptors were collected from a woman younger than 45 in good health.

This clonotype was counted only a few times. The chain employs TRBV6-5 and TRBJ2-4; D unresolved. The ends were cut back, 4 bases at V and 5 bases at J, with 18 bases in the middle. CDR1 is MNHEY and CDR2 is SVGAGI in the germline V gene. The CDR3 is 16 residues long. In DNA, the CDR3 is TGTGCCAGCAGTTTAAGACGGGCGTCCGGAGAAAACATTCAGTACTTC. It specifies CASSLRRASGENIQYF.

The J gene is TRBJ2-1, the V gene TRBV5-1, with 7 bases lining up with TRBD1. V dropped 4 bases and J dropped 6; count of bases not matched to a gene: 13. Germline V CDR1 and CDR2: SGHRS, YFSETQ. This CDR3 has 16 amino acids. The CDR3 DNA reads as TGCGCCAGCAGCCCAACACCGGCCCAGGGGGTCAATGAGCAGTTCTTC. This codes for CASSPTPAQGVNEQFF.

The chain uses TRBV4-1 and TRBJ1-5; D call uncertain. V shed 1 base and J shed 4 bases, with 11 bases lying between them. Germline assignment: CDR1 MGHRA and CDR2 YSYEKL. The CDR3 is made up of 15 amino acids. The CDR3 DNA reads TGCGCCAGCAGCCAAGTACGGCAGGCTAATCAGCCCCAGCATTTT. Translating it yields CASSQVRQANQPQHF.

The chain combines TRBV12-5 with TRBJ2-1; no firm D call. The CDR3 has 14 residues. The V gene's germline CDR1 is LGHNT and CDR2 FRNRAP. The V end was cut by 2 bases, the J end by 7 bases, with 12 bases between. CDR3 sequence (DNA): TGTGCTAGTGGTTTGTGGCAGACCTTAAATGAGCAGTTCTTC. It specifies CASGLWQTLNEQFF.

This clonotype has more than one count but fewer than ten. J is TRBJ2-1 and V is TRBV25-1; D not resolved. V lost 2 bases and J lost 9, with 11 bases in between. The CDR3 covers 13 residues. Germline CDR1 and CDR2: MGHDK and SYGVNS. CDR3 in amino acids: CASSEPLTGEQFF. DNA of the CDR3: TGTGCCAGCAGTGAACCCCTAACCGGTGAGCAGTTCTTC.

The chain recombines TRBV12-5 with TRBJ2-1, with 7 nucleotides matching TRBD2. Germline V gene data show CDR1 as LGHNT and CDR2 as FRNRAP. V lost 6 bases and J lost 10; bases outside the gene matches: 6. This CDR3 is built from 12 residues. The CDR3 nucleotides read TGTGCTAGTGGCCCGGGACTACAAGAGCAGTTCTTC. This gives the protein CASGPGLQEQFF.

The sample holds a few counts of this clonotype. The CDR3 DNA follows: TGCAGCGTTGAAGATTGTACGGTTGATTGGGGATCACCCCTCCACTTT. Translated, it gives CSVEDCTVDWGSPLHF. J is TRBJ1-6 and V is TRBV29-1; D uncertain. The CDR3 spans 16 residues. Trimming removed 0 bases at V and 10 bases at J, with 19 bases between. CDR1 and CDR2 from the germline V gene are SQVTM and ANQGSEA.

The CDR3 DNA follows: TGTGCCAGCAGCGCACGAGGGGGCTACACCTTC. This encodes CASSARGGYTF. This rearrangement joins TRBV9 to TRBJ1-2; D gene ambiguous. Trimming left V 3 bases short and J 8 bases short, with 8 bases between. The germline gives CDR1 SGDLS, CDR2 YYNGEE. CDR3 length: 11 amino acids. Full variable domain (missing parts from reference TRBV9 and TRBJ1-2): DSGVTQTPKHLITATGQRVTLRCSPRSGDLSVYWYQQSLDQGLQFLIQYYNGEERAKGNILERFSAQQFPDLHSELNLSSLELGDSALYFCASSARGGYTFGSGTRLTVV.

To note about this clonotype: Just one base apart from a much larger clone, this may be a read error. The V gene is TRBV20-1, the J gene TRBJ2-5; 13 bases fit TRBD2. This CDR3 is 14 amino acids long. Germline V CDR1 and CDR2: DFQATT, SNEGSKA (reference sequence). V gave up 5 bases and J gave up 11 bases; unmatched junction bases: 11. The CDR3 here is CSAFPGLAGTEQYF. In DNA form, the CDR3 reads TGCAGTGCTTTTCCGGGACTAGCGGGAACTGAGCAGTACTTC.

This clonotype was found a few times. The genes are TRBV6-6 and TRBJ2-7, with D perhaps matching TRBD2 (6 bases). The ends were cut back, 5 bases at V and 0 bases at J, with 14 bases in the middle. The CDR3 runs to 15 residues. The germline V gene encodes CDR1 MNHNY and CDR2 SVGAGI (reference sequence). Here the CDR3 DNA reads TGTGCCAGCAGTAAGGTAGCGGCGAGCTCCTACGAGCAGTACTTC. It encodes CASSKVAASSYEQYF.

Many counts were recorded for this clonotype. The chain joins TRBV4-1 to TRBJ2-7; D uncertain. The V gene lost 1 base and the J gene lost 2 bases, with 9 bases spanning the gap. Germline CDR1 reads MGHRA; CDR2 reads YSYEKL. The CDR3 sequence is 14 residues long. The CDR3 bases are TGCGCCAGCAGCCAAGTTCTGAGAACCTACGAGCAGTACTTC. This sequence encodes CASSQVLRTYEQYF.

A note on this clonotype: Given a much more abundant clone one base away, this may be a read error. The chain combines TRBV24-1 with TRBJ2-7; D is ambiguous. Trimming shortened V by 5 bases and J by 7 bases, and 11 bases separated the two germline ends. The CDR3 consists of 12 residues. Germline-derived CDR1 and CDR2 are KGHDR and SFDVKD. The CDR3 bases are TGTGCCACCAGTGGTATTTACAATGAGCAGTACTTC. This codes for CATSGIYNEQYF.

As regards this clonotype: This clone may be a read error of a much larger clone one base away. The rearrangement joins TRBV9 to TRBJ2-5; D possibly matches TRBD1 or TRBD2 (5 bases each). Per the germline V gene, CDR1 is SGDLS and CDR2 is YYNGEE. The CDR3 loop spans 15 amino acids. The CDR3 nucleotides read TGTACCAGCAGCGAGATGACGGGACCTCAAGAGACCCAGTACTTC. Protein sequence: CTSSEMTGPQETQYF.

Here the CDR3 DNA reads TGTGCCAGCAGTTACGGAGCAGGCAATGAGCAGTACTTC. This encodes CASSYGAGNEQYF. V gene TRBV6-5 combines with J gene TRBJ2-4, with no clear D. Germline values: CDR1 MNHEY, CDR2 SVGAGI. V was cut by 2 bases and J by 13 bases, with 15 bases left in between. The CDR3 runs 13 residues.

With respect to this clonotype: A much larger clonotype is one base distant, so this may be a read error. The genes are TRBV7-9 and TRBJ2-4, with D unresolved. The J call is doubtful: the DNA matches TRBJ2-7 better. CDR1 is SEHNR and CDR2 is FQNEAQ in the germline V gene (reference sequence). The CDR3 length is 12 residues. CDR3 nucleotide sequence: TGTGCCGGCAGCGAAACCATCTACGAGCAGTACTTC. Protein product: CAGSETIYEQYF.

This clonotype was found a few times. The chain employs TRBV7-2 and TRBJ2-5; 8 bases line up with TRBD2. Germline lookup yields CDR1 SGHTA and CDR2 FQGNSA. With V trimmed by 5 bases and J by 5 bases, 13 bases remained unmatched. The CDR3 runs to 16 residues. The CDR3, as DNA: TGTGCCAGCAGCCTCAACCCAGGACTAGCTGCGGAGACCCAGTACTTC. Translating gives CASSLNPGLAAETQYF. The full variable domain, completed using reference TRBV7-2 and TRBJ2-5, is GAGVSQSPSNKVTEKGKDVELRCDPISGHTALYWYRQSLGQGLEFLIYFQGNSAPDKSGLPSDRFSAERTGGSVSTLTIQRTQQEDSAVYLCASSLNPGLAAETQYFGPGTRLLVL.

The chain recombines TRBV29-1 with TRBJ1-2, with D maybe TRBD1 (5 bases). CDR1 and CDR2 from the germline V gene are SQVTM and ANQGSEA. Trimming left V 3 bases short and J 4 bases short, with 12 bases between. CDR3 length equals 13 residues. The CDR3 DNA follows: TGCAGCGTTGAGATGCTGGGGGGCTATGGCTACACCTTC. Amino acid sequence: CSVEMLGGYGYTF.

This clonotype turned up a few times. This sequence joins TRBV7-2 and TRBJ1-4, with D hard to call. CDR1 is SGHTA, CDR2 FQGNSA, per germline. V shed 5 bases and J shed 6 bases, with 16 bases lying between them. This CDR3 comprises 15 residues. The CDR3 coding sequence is TGTGCCAGCAGCCCCCGGTCCGTGGCTTATGAAAAACTGTTTTTT. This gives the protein CASSPRSVAYEKLFF.

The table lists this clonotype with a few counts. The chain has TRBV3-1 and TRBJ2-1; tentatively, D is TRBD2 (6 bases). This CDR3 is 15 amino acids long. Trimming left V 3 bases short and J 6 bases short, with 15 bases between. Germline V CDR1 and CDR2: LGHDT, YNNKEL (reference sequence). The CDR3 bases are TGTGCCAGCAGCCAGCGACTAGGGTTGGCCAATGAGCAGTTCTTC. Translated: CASSQRLGLANEQFF.

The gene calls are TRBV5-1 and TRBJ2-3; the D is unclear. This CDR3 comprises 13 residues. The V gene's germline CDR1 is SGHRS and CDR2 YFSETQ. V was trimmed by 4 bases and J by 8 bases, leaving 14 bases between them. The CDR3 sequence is CASSQVTPVTQYF. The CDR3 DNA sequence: TGCGCCAGCAGCCAAGTAACCCCCGTTACGCAGTATTTT.

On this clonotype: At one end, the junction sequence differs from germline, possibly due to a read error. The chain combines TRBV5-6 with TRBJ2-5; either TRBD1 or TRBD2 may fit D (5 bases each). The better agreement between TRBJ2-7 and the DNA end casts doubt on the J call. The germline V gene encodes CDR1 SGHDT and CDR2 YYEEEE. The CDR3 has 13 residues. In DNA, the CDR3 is TGTGTCAGCAGCGGACAACGAGGCAACGAGCAGTACTTC. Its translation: CVSSGQRGNEQYF.

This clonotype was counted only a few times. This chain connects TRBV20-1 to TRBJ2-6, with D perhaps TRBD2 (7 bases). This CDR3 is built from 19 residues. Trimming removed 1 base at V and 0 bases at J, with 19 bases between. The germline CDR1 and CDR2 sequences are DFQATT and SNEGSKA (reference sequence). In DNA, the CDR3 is TGCAGTGCTAGAGGGGGGAGGGACACTTTCAGCTCTGGGGCCAACGTCCTGACTTTC. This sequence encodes CSARGGRDTFSSGANVLTF.

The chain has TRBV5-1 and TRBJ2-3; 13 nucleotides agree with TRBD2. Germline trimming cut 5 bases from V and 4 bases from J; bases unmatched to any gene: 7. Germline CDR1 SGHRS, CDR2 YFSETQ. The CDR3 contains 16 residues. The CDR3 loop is CASSVGLAGAADTQYF. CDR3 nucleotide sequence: TGCGCCAGCAGTGTCGGACTAGCGGGAGCGGCAGATACGCAGTATTTT.

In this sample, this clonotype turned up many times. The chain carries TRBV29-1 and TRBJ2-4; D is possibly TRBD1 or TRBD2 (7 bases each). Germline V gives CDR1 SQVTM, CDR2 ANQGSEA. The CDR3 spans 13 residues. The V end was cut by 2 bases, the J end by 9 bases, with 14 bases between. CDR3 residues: CSVEIQGEGIQYF. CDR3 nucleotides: TGCAGCGTTGAAATCCAGGGGGAGGGCATTCAGTACTTC.

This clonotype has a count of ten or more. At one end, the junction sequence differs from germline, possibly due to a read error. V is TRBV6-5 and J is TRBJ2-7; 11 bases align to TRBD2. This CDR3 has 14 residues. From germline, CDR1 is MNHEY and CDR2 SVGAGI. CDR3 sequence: CASSSTGLAAERYF. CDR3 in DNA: TGTGCCAGCAGTAGTACGGGACTAGCGGCCGAGCGGTACTTC.

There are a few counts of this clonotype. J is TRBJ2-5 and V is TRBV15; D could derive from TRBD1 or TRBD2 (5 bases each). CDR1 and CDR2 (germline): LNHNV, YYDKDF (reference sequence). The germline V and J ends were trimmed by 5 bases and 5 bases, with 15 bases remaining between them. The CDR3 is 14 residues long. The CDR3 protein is CATSWGKVRETQYF. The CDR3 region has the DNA TGTGCCACCAGCTGGGGGAAGGTCCGCGAGACCCAGTACTTC.

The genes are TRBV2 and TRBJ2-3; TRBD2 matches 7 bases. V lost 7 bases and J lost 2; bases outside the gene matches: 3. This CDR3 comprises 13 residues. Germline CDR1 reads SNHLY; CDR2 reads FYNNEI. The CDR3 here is CASTLANTDTQYF. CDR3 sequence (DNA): TGTGCCAGCACACTAGCGAACACAGATACGCAGTATTTT.

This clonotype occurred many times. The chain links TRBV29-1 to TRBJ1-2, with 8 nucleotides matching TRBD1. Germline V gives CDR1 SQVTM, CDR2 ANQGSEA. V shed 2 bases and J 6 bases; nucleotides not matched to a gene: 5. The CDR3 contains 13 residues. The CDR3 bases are TGCAGCGTTGAAAGGGCAGGGGGCAATGGCTACACCTTC. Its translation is CSVERAGGNGYTF.

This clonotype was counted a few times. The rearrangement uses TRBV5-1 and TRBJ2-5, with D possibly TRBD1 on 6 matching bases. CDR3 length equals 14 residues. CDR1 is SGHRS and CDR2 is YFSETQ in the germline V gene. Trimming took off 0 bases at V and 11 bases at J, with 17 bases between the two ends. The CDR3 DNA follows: TGCGCCAGCAGCTTGGCCGGGCAGGGGTCAGGGCAGTACTTC. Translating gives CASSLAGQGSGQYF.

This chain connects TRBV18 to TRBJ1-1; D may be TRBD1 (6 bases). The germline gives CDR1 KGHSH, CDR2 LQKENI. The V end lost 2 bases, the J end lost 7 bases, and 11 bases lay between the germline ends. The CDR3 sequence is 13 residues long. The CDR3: CASSPSRTVEAFF. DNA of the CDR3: TGTGCCAGCTCACCATCCCGGACAGTTGAAGCTTTCTTT.

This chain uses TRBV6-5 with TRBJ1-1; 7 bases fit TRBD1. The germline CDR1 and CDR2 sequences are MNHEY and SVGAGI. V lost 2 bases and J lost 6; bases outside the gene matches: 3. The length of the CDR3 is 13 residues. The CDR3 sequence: CASSYDRVAEAFF. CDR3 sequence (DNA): TGTGCCAGCAGTTACGACAGGGTAGCTGAAGCTTTCTTT.

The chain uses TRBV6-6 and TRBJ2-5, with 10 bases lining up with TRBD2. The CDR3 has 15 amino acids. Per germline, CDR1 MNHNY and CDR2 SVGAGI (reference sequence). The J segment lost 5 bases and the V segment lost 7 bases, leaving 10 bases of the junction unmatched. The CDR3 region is CASKPSGSRGETQYF. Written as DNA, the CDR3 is TGTGCCAGCAAACCTAGCGGGAGTCGAGGGGAGACCCAGTACTTC.